This paragraph covers one T cell receptor (beta chain) sequence. In germline, CDR1 is GTSNPN, CDR2 SVGIG (reference sequence). The CDR3 extends over 13 amino acids. V shed 5 bases and J 6 bases; nucleotides not matched to a gene: 8. These data come from a study of CD8 T cells in Susac syndrome. Reverse transcription used about 0.45 to 1 ug RNA and random hexamers. Amplification of TCR beta CDR3 used immunoSEQ multiplex PCR across 54 Vbeta and 13 Jbeta. A single record per CDR3 protein comes from TCRdb applying MiXCR to the immunoSEQ multiplex PCR reads. The table has 65,000 to 85,000 distinct CDR3 sequences, under 95% seen once.

The source is a human donor with Susac syndrome. The specimen was CD8+ T cells from PBMCs. V usage is TRBV30 and J usage is TRBJ1-2; 8 positions agree with TRBD1. The CDR3 coding sequence is TGTGCCTGGTCAAAACCGGGACAGGATGGCTACACCTTC. Amino acids: CAWSKPGQDGYTF.